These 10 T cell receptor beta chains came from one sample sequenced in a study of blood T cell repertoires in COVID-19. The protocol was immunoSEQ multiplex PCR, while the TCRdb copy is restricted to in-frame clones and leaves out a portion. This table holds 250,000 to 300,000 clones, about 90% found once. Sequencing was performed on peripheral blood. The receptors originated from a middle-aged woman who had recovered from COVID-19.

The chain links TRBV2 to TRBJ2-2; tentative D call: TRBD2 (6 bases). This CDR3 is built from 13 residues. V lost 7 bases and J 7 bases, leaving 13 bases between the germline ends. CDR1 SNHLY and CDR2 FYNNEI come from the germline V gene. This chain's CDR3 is CASTEGRGGELFF. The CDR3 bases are TGTGCCAGCACGGAGGGCCGTGGCGGGGAGCTGTTTTTT.

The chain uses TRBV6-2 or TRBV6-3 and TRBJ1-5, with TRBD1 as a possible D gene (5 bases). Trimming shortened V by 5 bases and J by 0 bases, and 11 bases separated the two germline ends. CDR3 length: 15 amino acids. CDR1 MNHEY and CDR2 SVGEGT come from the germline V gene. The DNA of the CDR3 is TGTGCCAGCAGTGGACTAGGGGATAGCAATCAGCCCCAGCATTTT. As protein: CASSGLGDSNQPQHF.

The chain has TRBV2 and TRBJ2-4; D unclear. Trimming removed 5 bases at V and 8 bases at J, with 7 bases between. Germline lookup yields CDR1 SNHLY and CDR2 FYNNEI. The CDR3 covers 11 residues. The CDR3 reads CASSPYDIQYF. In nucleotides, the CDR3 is TGTGCCAGCAGTCCGTATGACATTCAGTACTTC.

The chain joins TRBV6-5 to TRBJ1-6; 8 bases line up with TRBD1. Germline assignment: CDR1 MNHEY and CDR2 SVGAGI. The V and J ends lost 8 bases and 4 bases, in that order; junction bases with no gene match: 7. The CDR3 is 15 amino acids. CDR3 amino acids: CASLDRAFYNSPLHF. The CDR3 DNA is TGTGCCAGCTTGGACAGGGCCTTTTATAATTCACCCCTCCACTTT.

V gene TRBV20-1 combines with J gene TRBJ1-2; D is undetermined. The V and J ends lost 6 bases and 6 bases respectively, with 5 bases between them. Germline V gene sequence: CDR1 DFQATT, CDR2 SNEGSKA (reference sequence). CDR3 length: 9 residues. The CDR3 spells CSAPDGYTF. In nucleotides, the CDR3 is TGCAGTGCCCCTGATGGCTACACCTTC.

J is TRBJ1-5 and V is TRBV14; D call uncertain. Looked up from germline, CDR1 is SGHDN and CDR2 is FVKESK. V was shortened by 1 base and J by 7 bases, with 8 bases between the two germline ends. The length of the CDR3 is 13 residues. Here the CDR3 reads CASSQVFGQPQHF. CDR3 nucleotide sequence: TGTGCCAGCAGCCAAGTATTCGGGCAGCCCCAGCATTTT.

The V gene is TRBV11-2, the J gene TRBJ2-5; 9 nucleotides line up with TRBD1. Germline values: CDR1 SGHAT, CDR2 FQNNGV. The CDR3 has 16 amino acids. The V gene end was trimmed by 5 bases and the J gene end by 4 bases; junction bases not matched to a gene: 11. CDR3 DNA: TGTGCCAGCAGCCGGGGGCCGGGGACAGGGAGAGAGACCCAGTACTTC. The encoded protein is CASSRGPGTGRETQYF.

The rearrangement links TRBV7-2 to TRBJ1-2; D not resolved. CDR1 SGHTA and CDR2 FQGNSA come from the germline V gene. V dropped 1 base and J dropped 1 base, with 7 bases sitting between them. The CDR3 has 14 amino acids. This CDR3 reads CASSLGPVNYGYTF. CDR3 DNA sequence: TGTGCCAGCAGCTTAGGCCCAGTTAACTATGGCTACACCTTC.

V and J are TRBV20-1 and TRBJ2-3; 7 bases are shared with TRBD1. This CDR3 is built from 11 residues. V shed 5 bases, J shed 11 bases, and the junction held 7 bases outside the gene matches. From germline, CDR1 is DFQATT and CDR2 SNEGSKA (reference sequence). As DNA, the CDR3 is TGCAGTGCTCCGAGACAGGGAAAGCAGTATTTT. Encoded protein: CSAPRQGKQYF.

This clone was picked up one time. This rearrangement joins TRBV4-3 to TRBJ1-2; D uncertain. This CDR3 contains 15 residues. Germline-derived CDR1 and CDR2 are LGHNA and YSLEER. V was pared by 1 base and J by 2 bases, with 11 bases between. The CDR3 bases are TGCGCCAGCAGCCAAGCGCTCGCGGGGAACTATGGCTACACCTTC. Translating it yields CASSQALAGNYGYTF.